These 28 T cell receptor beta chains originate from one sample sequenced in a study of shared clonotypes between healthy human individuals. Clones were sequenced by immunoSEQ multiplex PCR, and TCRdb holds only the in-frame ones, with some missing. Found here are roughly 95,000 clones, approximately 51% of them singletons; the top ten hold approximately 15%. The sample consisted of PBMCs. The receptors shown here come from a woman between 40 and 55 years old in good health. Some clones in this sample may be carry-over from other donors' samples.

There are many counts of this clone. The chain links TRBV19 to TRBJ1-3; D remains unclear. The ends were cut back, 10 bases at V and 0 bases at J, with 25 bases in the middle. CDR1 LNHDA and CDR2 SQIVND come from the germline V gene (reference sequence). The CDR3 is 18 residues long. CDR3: CATRLGGRLRSSGNTIYF. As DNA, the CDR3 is TGTGCCACCCGCCTGGGAGGCAGACTCCGAAGCTCTGGAAACACCATATATTTT.

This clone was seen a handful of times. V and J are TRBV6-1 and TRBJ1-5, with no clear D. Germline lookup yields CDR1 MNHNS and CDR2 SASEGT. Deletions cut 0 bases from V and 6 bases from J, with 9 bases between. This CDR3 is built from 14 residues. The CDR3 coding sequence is TGTGCCAGCAGTGAAGCGCTTCCAGGTCAGCCCCAGCATTTT. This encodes CASSEALPGQPQHF.

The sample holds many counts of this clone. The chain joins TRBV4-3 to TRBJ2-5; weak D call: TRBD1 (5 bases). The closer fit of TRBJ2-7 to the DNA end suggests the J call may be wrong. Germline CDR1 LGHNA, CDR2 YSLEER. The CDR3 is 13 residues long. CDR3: CASSQDWGVEQYF. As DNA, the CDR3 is TGCGCCAGCAGCCAAGATTGGGGCGTCGAGCAGTACTTC.

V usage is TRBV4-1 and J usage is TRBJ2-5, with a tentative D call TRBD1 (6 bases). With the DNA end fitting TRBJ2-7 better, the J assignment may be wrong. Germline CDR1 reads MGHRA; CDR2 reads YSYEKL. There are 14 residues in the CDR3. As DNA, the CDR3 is TGCGCCAGCAGCCACCCCGGGACACTCTACGAGCAGTACTTC. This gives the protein CASSHPGTLYEQYF.

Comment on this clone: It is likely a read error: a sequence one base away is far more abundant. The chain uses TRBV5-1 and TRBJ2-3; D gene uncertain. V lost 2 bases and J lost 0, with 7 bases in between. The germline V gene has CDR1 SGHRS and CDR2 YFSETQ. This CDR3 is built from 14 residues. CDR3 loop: CASSFTESTDTQYF. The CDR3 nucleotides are TGCGCCAGCAGCTTCACGGAGAGCACAGATACGCAGTATTTT.

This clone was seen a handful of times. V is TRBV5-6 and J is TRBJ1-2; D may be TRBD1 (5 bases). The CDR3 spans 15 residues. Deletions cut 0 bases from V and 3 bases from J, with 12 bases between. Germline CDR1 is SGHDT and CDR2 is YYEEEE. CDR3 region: CASSLDTGVDYGYTF. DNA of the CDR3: TGTGCCAGCAGCTTGGATACGGGGGTGGACTATGGCTACACCTTC.

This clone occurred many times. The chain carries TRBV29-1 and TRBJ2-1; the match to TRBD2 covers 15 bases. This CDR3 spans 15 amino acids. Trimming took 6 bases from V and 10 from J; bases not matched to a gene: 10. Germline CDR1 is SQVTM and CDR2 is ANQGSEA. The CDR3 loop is CSVARAGLAGGEQFF. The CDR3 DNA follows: TGCAGCGTCGCTAGGGCGGGACTAGCGGGAGGCGAGCAGTTCTTC.

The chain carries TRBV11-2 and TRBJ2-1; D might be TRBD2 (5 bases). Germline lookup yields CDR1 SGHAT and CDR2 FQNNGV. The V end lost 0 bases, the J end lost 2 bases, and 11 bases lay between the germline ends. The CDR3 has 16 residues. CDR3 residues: CASSLEGAAPYNEQFF. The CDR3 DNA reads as TGTGCCAGCAGCTTAGAAGGAGCGGCGCCCTACAATGAGCAGTTCTTC.

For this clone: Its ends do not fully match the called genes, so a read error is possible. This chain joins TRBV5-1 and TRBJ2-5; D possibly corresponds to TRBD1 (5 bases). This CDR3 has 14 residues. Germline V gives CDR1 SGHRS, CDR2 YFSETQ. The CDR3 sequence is CASKIQGAQGTQYF. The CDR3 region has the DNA TGCGCCAGCAAGATTCAGGGTGCCCAAGGGACCCAGTACTTC.

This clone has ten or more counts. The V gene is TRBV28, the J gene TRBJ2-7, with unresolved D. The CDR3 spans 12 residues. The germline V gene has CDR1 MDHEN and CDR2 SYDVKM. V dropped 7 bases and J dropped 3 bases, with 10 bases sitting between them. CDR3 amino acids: CASTSMSYEQYF. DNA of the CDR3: TGTGCCAGCACCTCCATGAGCTACGAGCAGTACTTC.

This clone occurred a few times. This CDR3 reads CSVDTYIEETQYF. The CDR3 nucleotides read TGCAGCGTTGACACCTATATAGAAGAGACCCAGTACTTC. The V gene is TRBV29-1, the J gene TRBJ2-5; D not certain. Trimming took 3 bases from V and 3 from J, leaving 11 bases between them. Germline V lookup: CDR1 SQVTM, CDR2 ANQGSEA. This CDR3 region has 13 residues.

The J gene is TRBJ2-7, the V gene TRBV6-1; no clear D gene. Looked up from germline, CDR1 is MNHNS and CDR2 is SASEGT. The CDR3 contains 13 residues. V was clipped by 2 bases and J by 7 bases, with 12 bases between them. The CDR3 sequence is CASSETGPTEQYF. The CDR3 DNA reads TGTGCCAGCAGTGAAACCGGGCCAACTGAGCAGTACTTC.

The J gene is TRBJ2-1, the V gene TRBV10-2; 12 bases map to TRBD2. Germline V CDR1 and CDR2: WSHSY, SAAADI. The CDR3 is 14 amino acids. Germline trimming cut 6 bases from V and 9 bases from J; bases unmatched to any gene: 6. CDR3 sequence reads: CASRLAGGRGEQFF. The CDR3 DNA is TGCGCCAGCAGGCTAGCGGGGGGGCGGGGTGAGCAGTTCTTC.

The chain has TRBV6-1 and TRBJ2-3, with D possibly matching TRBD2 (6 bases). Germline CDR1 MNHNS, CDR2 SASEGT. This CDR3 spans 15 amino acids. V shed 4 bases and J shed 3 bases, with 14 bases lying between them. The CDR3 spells CASSGLSGQTDTQYF. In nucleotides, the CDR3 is TGTGCCAGCAGTGGCCTTAGCGGCCAAACAGATACGCAGTATTTT.

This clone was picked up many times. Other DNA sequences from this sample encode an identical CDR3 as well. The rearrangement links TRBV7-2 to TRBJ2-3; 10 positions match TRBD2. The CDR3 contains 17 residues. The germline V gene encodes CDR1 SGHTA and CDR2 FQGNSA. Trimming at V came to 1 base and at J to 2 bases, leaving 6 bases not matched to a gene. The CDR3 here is CASSLDPSGSPTDTQYF. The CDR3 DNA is TGTGCCAGCAGCTTAGACCCTAGCGGGAGCCCCACAGATACGCAGTATTTT.

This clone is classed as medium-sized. The CDR3 sequence: CASSQVRGNYNEQFF. CDR3 nucleotides: TGCGCCAGCAGCCAAGTACGGGGGAACTACAATGAGCAGTTCTTC. The J gene is TRBJ2-1, the V gene TRBV4-3; D may be TRBD2 (6 bases). V was pared by 1 base and J by 3 bases, with 10 bases between. Per germline, CDR1 LGHNA and CDR2 YSLEER. CDR3 size: 15 residues.

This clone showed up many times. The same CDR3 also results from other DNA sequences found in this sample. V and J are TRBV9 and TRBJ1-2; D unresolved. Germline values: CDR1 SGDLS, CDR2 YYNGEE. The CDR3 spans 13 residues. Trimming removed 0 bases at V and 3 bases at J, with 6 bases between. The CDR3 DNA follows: TGTGCCAGCAGCGTAGGGTCCTACTATGGCTACACCTTC. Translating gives CASSVGSYYGYTF. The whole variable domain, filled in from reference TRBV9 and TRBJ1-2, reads DSGVTQTPKHLITATGQRVTLRCSPRSGDLSVYWYQQSLDQGLQFLIQYYNGEERAKGNILERFSAQQFPDLHSELNLSSLELGDSALYFCASSVGSYYGYTFGSGTRLTVV.

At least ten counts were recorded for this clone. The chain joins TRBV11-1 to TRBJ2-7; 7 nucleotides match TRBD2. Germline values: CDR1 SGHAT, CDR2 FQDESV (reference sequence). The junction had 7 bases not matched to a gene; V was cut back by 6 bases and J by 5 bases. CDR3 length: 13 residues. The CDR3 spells CASRGGSMNEQYF. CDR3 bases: TGTGCCAGCAGGGGCGGGAGTATGAACGAGCAGTACTTC.

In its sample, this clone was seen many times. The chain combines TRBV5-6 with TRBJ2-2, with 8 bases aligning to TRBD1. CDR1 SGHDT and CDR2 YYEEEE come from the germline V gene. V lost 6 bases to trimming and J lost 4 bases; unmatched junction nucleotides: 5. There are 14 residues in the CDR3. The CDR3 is CASTRTGSTGELFF. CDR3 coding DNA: TGTGCCAGCACCAGGACAGGGAGCACCGGGGAGCTGTTTTTT.

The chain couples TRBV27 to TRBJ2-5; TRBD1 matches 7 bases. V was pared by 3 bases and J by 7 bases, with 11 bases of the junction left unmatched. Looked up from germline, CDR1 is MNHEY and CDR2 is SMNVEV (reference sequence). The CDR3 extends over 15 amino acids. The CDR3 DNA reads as TGTGCCAGCAGTTTTAGGGGGCCAGCCGGGTCGACCCAGTACTTC. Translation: CASSFRGPAGSTQYF.

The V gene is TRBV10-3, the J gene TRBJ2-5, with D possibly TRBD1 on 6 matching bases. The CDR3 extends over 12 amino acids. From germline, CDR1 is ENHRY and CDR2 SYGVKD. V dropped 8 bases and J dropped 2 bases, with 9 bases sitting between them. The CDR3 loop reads CAIGGLQETQYF. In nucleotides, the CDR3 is TGTGCCATCGGGGGCTTACAAGAGACCCAGTACTTC.

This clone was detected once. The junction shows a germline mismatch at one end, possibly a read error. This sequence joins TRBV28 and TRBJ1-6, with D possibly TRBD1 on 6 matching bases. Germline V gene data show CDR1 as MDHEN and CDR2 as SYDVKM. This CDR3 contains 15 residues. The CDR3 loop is CAGSPINRDNSPLHF. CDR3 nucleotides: TGTGCCGGCAGTCCGATCAACAGGGACAATTCACCCCTCCACTTT.

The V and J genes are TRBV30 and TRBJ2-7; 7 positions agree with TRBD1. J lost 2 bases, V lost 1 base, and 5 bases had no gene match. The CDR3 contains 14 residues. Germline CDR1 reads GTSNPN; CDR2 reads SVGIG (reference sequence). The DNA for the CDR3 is TGTGCCTGGAGTGGACAGGGCTCTACCTACGAGCAGTACTTC. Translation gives CAWSGQGSTYEQYF.

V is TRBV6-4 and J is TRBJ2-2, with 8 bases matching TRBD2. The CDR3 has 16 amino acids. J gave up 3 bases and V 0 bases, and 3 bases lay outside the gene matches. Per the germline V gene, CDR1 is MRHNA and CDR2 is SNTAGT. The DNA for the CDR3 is TGTGCCAGCAGTGACTCGAATAGCGGGGACACCGGGGAGCTGTTTTTT. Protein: CASSDSNSGDTGELFF.

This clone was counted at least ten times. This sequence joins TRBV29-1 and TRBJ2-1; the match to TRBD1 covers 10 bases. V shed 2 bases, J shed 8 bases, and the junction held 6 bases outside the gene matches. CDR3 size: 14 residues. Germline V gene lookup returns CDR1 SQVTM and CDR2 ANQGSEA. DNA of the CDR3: TGCAGCGTTGAATCCGGGACAGGGGTTCATGAGCAGTTCTTC. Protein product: CSVESGTGVHEQFF.

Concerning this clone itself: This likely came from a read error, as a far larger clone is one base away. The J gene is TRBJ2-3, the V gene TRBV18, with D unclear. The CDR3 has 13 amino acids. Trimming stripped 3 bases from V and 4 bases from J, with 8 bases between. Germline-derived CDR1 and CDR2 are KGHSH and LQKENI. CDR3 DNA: TGTGCCAGCTCACCGCTGACCGCAGATACGCAGTATTTT. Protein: CASSPLTADTQYF.

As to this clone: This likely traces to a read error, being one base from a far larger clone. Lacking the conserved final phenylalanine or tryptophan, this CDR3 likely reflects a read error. In DNA form, the CDR3 reads TGTGCCAGCAGCCTACAGGGAAATATTGGGGCCAACGTCCTGACTCTC. Protein product: CASSLQGNIGANVLTL. The chain is built from TRBV7-8 and TRBJ2-6; D may be TRBD1 (6 bases). V was clipped by 5 bases and J by 3 bases, with 14 bases between them. CDR1 SGHVS and CDR2 FQNEAQ come from the germline V gene. The CDR3 totals 16 residues.

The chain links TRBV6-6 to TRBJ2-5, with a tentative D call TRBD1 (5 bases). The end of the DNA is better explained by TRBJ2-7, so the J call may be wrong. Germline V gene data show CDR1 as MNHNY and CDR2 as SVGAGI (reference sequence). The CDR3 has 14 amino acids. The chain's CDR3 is CASSNGRWGNEQYF. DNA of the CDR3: TGTGCCAGCAGTAACGGACGGTGGGGCAACGAGCAGTACTTC.